This T cell receptor beta chain was captured by sequencing in a study of CD8 T cells in Susac syndrome. The authors reverse transcribed roughly 0.45 to 1 ug RNA with random hexamers. Multiplex immunoSEQ PCR targeted 54 Vbeta and 13 Jbeta TCR beta segments. TCRdb processed the immunoSEQ multiplex PCR reads anew with MiXCR; each CDR3 protein has one entry. The sample consists of about 150,000 distinct CDR3 sequences, about 95% of them appearing once. V dropped 4 bases and J dropped 6 bases, with 26 bases sitting between them. The CDR3 extends over 18 amino acids. Looked up from germline, CDR1 is SNHLY and CDR2 is FYNNEI. Control patients had untreated stable or active relapsing-remitting multiple sclerosis by revised McDonald criteria. Negative isolation yielded CD4+ and CD8+ T cells, and FACS enriched TEMRA cells.

The chain employs TRBV2 and TRBJ2-3, with D perhaps assigned TRBD1 or TRBD2 (6 bases each). Sequencing input: CD8+ T cells from PBMCs. This TCR was sampled from a human donor with multiple sclerosis. The CDR3 sequence is CASSAKFRGTPKGDTQYF. DNA of the CDR3: TGTGCCAGCAGTGCCAAATTTCGGGGGACACCGAAGGGGGATACGCAGTATTTT.